The clone carrying this TCR beta chain was seen once. CD45RO-negative CD8 cells positively selected for CCR7 made up the naive population, which excluded terminally differentiated effector memory CD45RA+ cells. These data are taken from a study of shared clonotypes between healthy human individuals. Clones were sequenced by immunoSEQ multiplex PCR, and TCRdb holds only the in-frame ones, with some missing. The data contain roughly 2.1 million clones, roughly 91% of them singletons. This CDR3 contains 15 residues. The germline gives CDR1 ENHRY, CDR2 SYGVKD. Trimming cost V 6 bases and J 4 bases, with 16 bases left between them.

The sequencing input was naive CD8+ T cells from PBMCs. V and J are TRBV10-3 and TRBJ2-1, with D tentatively TRBD2 (6 bases). This receptor was obtained from a man younger than 35 in good health. Some clones in this sample may be carry-over from other donors' samples. The CDR3 is CAISQGLREYNEQFF. CDR3 DNA: TGTGCCATCAGCCAGGGACTGCGTGAATACAATGAGCAGTTCTTC.